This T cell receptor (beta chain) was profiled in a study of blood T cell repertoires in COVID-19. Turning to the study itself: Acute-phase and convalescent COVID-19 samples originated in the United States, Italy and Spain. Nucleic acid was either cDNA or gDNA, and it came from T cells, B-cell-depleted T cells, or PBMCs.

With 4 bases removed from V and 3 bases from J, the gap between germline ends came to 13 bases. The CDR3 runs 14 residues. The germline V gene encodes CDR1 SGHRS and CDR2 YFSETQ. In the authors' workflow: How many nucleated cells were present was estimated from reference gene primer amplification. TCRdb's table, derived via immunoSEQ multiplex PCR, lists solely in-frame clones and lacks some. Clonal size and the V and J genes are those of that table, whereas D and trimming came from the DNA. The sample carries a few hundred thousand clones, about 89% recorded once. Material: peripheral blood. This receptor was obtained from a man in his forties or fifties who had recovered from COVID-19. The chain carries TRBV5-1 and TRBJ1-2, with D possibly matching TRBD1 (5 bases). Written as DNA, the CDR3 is TGCGCCAGCAGCCTGGCAGGGCAGGACTATGGCTACACCTTC. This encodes CASSLAGQDYGYTF.